This TCR beta chain appears in the sequencing data of a study of cytomegalovirus exposure and HLA in healthy donors. Points from the study as a whole: Reports credit the classifier with highly specific, highly sensitive diagnosis of cytomegalovirus status. Clonal expansion was found to be greater in HLA-associated TCR beta chains than in equally common others in a later analysis. In a later analysis, across HLA loci, associated TCR counts were highest for DRB1, lowest for HLA-C.

This CDR3 comprises 19 residues. Germline lookup yields CDR1 SGHNT and CDR2 YENEEA. With 1 base removed from V and 0 bases from J, the gap between germline ends came to 21 bases. Note on this clone: Antigen unknown.

PCR amplification relied on 60 Vbeta primers (plus 13 Jbeta primers). Profiled with immunoSEQ multiplex PCR; TCRdb holds only in-frame clones, not every one. The sample comprises roughly 100,000 clones, 83% of which are singletons, and 6.1% rests with the top ten. This TCR derives from a man aged 18 to 29 in good health and CMV-seronegative. The sequencing sample was made of PBMCs. J is TRBJ1-2 and V is TRBV11-3; possibly TRBD1 for D (5 bases). The CDR3 DNA is TGTGCCAGCAGCTTAGGGTATGACAGCGTGCAACCAGCTAACTATGGCTACACCTTC. Protein product: CASSLGYDSVQPANYGYTF.